This is a list of T cell receptor beta chains from one sample in a study of blood T cells in healthy people across ages. Using its own MiXCR run on the 5' RACE reads, TCRdb lists one record per CDR3 protein. The sample lists approximately 770,000 distinct CDR3 sequences, nearly 60% occurring once. The sample consisted of blood. The receptors stem from a man aged 25-40 years in good health. Both conserved end residues are part of each CDR3. Each record gives: V gene, clone size, CDR3 protein. A row's size may be missing; if present it is once, few, many or a size class.

>TRBV20-1|once
CSARDRTGGSSPPHF
>TRBV20-1|few
CSAGDTGRARYEQYF
>TRBV6-5|once
CASRTLTAGLDGYTF
>TRBV29-1|-
CSVDCVSVGGSPSYEQYF
>TRBV14|-
CASSQLYAEAFF
>TRBV6-2/TRBV6-3|-
CASRQTGDSGANVLTF
>TRBV7-2|-
CASSLEVQGTYGYTF
>TRBV29-1|many
CSVDLAGAQSNEQFF
>TRBV6-2/TRBV6-3|-
CASSTGQGANEQYF
>TRBV21-1|-
CASSKSRRGNWYF
>TRBV11-2|-
CASSPGLAGGLETQYF
>TRBV9|-
CASSVGNREQYF
>TRBV27|-
CASSFASGGATQFF
>TRBV6-2/TRBV6-3|few
CASSKIPGGTYEQYF
>TRBV20-1|-
CSARLTANQPQHF
>TRBV4-1|few
CASSQPTSTAVQFF
>TRBV20-1|few
CSARDLSGTGIYEQYF
>TRBV6-2/TRBV6-3|-
CASSVTALNTEAFF
>TRBV6-1|-
CASTDRAPDTQYF
>TRBV20-1|-
CSARETGVQETQYF
>TRBV7-2|-
CASSFNPRVQGLRETQYF
>TRBV20-1|-
CSALLGYQETQYF
>TRBV4-2|few
CASSPKGRTSTNEQFF
>TRBV28|-
CASSATKETQYF
>TRBV29-1|few
CSVEANGRGLETQYF
>TRBV4-3|few
CASSQGKGQGSPLHF
>TRBV2|once
CAIAGARRDTQYF
>TRBV7-2|-
CASSQSQTSGSFNEQFF
>TRBV20-1|once
CSATIGRETQYF
>TRBV29-1|few
CSVAGQNQPQHF
>TRBV5-1|-
CASSRQAGGTDTQYF
>TRBV6-2/TRBV6-3|-
CASSYRTSGETQYF
>TRBV3-1|-
CASSQVWERTGNTDTRYF
>TRBV20-1|-
CSASTGYEKLFF
>TRBV7-2|-
CASSPSWGEGEQYF
>TRBV4-3|-
CASSQLQGAEQYF
>TRBV10-3|-
CAISEDLYGYTF
>TRBV5-1|few
CASSLEGIGVYGYTF
>TRBV5-6|-
CASSLWRGLAQNNEQFF
>TRBV5-1|few
CASSRGTPRTEAFF
>TRBV5-1|many
CASSLRAGGDEQFF
>TRBV20-1|-
CSAGETGISNQPQHF
>TRBV7-9|-
CASSLGTGGTNEKLFF
>TRBV11-1|few
CASSARSGSYNEQYF
>TRBV5-1|-
CASEGYTEAFF
>TRBV7-9|-
CASSTDRGRTEKLFF
>TRBV29-1|few
CSVGTVNTEAFF
>TRBV16|-
CASSQSAAGGYTF
>TRBV20-1|few
CSASQGREAYNEQFF
>TRBV27|-
CASRGTGSYEQFF
>TRBV12-3/TRBV12-4|few
CASRNRVQTEAFF
>TRBV20-1|once
CSAVAGHSYEQYF
>TRBV20-1|few
CSASYEPYGYTF
>TRBV2|-
CASSEVQFGAGDDNEQYF
>TRBV5-5|-
CASSLQGLDNQPQHF